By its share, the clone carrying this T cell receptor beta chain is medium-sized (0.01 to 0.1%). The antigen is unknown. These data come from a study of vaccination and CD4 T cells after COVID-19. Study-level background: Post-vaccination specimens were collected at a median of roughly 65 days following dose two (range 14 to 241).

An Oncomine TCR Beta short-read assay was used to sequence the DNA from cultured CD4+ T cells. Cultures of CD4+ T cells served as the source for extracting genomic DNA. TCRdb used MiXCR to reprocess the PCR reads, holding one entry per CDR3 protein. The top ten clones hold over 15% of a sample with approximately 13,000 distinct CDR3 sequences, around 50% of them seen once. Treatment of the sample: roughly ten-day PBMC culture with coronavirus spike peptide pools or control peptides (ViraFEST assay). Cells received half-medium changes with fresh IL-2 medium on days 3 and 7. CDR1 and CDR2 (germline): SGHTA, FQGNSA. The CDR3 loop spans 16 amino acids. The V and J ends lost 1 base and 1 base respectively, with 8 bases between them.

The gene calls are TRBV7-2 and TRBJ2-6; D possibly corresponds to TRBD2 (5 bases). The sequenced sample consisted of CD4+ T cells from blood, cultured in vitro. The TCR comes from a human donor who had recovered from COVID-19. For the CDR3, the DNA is TGTGCCAGCAGCTTAGGGGCGGGTTCTGGGGCCAACGTCCTGACTTTC. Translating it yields CASSLGAGSGANVLTF.